Listed below are T cell receptor beta chains from one sample, sequenced in a study of cytomegalovirus exposure and HLA in healthy donors. TCRdb's table, derived via immunoSEQ multiplex PCR, lists solely in-frame clones and lacks some. The top ten hold roughly a tenth of the sample, which has 100,000 or so clones, around 76% seen once. Sequenced input: PBMCs. These receptors came from a man in his thirties or forties in good health and CMV-seropositive. Both conserved end residues are part of each CDR3. The D gene is left open where the match is weak. Some rows mark clone size as missing; the rest say once, few, many or name a class of expanded clone.

D: TRBD2; J: TRBJ2-4; V: TRBV27; size: NA; DNA: TGTGCCAGCAGTTCCTCCCCTAGCGGGGTAGGAAACATTCAGTACTTC; CDR3: CASSSSPSGVGNIQYF
D: TRBD2; J: TRBJ2-3; V: TRBV7-9; size: NA; DNA: TGTGCCAGCAGCTTAGGCGGGGGATTGACAGATACGCAGTATTTT; CDR3: CASSLGGGLTDTQYF
D: TRBD1; J: TRBJ2-5; V: TRBV5-4; size: NA; DNA: TGTGCCAGCAGCTTGGGAGGGGACAGTCAAGAGACCCAGTACTTC; CDR3: CASSLGGDSQETQYF
D: TRBD1; J: TRBJ1-2; V: TRBV6-1; size: NA; DNA: TGTGCCAGCAGTGAAAGGGGGCTTCCCGCTACTAACTATGGCTACACCTTC; CDR3: CASSERGLPATNYGYTF
D: NA; J: TRBJ2-2; V: TRBV7-8; size: NA; DNA: TGTGCCAGCAGCCGCGCCGGGGAGCTGTTTTTT; CDR3: CASSRAGELFF
D: TRBD2; J: TRBJ2-3; V: TRBV2; size: NA; DNA: TGTGCCAGCAGTGAGGAAAGCGGGGGGGCCGAGACAGATACGCAGTATTTT; CDR3: CASSEESGGAETDTQYF
D: NA; J: TRBJ2-2; V: TRBV11-1; size: NA; DNA: TGTGCCAGCAGCTTGGTCGGGAACACCGGGGAGCTGTTTTTT; CDR3: CASSLVGNTGELFF
D: NA; J: TRBJ2-6; V: TRBV27; size: once; DNA: TGTGCCAGCAGTTTGATAGGGAGCTCTGGGGCCAACGTCCTGACTTTC; CDR3: CASSLIGSSGANVLTF
D: NA; J: TRBJ2-7; V: TRBV28; size: few; DNA: TGTGCCAGCCGGGGGAGCGGCCCCTACGAGCAGTACTTC; CDR3: CASRGSGPYEQYF
D: NA; J: TRBJ2-7; V: TRBV18; size: once; DNA: TGTGCCAGCTCACCACCGGGCCAGGGGGGTGGCTACGAGCAGTACTTC; CDR3: CASSPPGQGGGYEQYF
D: TRBD1; J: TRBJ2-5; V: TRBV5-8; size: NA; DNA: TGTGCCAGCAGTTTGGGGAGGACAGGGGGCGCCGAGACCCAGTACTTC; CDR3: CASSLGRTGGAETQYF
D: TRBD1; J: TRBJ2-1; V: TRBV19; size: NA; DNA: TGTGCCAGTAGTGAGGACAGGGTTTACAATGAGCAGTTCTTC; CDR3: CASSEDRVYNEQFF
D: TRBD1; J: TRBJ2-7; V: TRBV9; size: once; DNA: TGTGCCAGCAGCGTCAGCCCGGGACAGATGGTTTACGAGCAGTACTTC; CDR3: CASSVSPGQMVYEQYF
D: TRBD1; J: TRBJ2-5; V: TRBV28; size: NA; DNA: TGTGCCAGCAGGCGTGCAGGGGGCCGCCGCGAGACCCAGTACTTC; CDR3: CASRRAGGRRETQYF
D: NA; J: TRBJ1-4; V: TRBV2; size: NA; DNA: TGTGCCAGCAGTGAAGCGCTTTTTGGGGAGAAGGGTGAAAAACTGTTTTTT; CDR3: CASSEALFGEKGEKLFF
D: NA; J: TRBJ2-1; V: TRBV6-1; size: NA; DNA: TGTGCCAGCAGTAACCCCGGTTTGAACAATGAGCAGTTCTTC; CDR3: CASSNPGLNNEQFF
D: NA; J: TRBJ1-4; V: TRBV9; size: NA; DNA: TGTGCCAGCAGCCTGGGTCGGGCAACTAATGAAAAACTGTTTTTT; CDR3: CASSLGRATNEKLFF
D: TRBD1; J: TRBJ1-2; V: TRBV7-9; size: NA; DNA: TGTTCCAGCAGCTATTCAGGGGGTTCAAACTATGGCCACACCTTC; CDR3: CSSSYSGGSNYGHTF
D: TRBD2; J: TRBJ2-5; V: TRBV2; size: once; DNA: TGTGCCAGCCTAGTCGGGACTAGTGAGCAAGAGACCCAGTACTTC; CDR3: CASLVGTSEQETQYF
D: TRBD1; J: TRBJ1-6; V: TRBV2; size: once; DNA: TGTGCCAGGGACAGGGGCAATTCACCCCTCCACTTT; CDR3: CARDRGNSPLHF
D: TRBD2; J: TRBJ2-1; V: TRBV9; size: NA; DNA: TGTGCCAGCAGCGTCGGGGGGCTAGCGGGGTACAATGAGCAGTTCTTC; CDR3: CASSVGGLAGYNEQFF
D: NA; J: TRBJ2-2; V: TRBV7-3; size: NA; DNA: TGTGCCAGCAGCCGACAGGCCAACACCGGGGAGCTGTTTTTT; CDR3: CASSRQANTGELFF
D: NA; J: TRBJ1-5; V: TRBV15; size: NA; DNA: TGTGCCACCAGGGACGGTGGCCGCGGGGCGTCCCAGCATTTT; CDR3: CATRDGGRGASQHF
D: TRBD1; J: TRBJ1-3; V: TRBV19; size: NA; DNA: TGTGCCAGTACGGACAGGAGCCAGGCTGGAAACACCATATATTTT; CDR3: CASTDRSQAGNTIYF
D: TRBD1; J: TRBJ1-1; V: TRBV9; size: NA; DNA: TGTGCCAGCAGCGTCCAGGGGGTGAACACTGAAGCTTTCTTT; CDR3: CASSVQGVNTEAFF
D: TRBD2; J: TRBJ2-7; V: TRBV13; size: NA; DNA: TGTGCCAGCGGCCCTGAGTCGGGGGGGGTCCCCCTTTACGAGCAGTACTTC; CDR3: CASGPESGGVPLYEQYF
D: NA; J: TRBJ2-5; V: TRBV13; size: NA; DNA: TGTGCCAGCAGCTTGTCACGGAGCCAAGAGACCCAGTACTTC; CDR3: CASSLSRSQETQYF
D: TRBD1; J: TRBJ2-2; V: TRBV14; size: NA; DNA: TGTGCCAGCACCCGGACAGGGGGGCGGGCCGGGGAGCTGTTTTTT; CDR3: CASTRTGGRAGELFF
D: TRBD2; J: TRBJ2-7; V: TRBV5-6; size: NA; DNA: TGTGCCAGCAGTAAGCCGGGACTAGCGGGGGGCCCCTACGAGCAGTACTTC; CDR3: CASSKPGLAGGPYEQYF
D: NA; J: TRBJ2-1; V: TRBV15; size: NA; DNA: TGTGCCACCAGCCTCCTCCACAATGAGCAGTTCTTC; CDR3: CATSLLHNEQFF
D: TRBD2; J: TRBJ2-1; V: TRBV18; size: NA; DNA: TGTGCCAGCTCACCACGGACTAGCGGGGGCAATGAGCAGTTCTTC; CDR3: CASSPRTSGGNEQFF
D: TRBD2; J: TRBJ2-5; V: TRBV9; size: NA; DNA: TGTGCCAGCAGCGGGAAATATAGCGGGGGGGCTTTACAAGAGACCCAGTACTTC; CDR3: CASSGKYSGGALQETQYF
D: TRBD1; J: TRBJ1-6; V: TRBV7-9; size: NA; DNA: TGTGCCAGCAGCTTAGGTCTGGGACAGACTGGTTCACCCCTCCACTTT; CDR3: CASSLGLGQTGSPLHF
D: TRBD1; J: TRBJ2-6; V: TRBV9; size: NA; DNA: TGTGCCAGCAGCGTAGGGGACAGGGTTATCTCTGGGGCCAACGTCCTGACTTTC; CDR3: CASSVGDRVISGANVLTF
D: TRBD1; J: TRBJ1-2; V: TRBV29-1; size: NA; DNA: TGCAGCGTTGAAGATTTAGGACAGGGTGGGTATGGCTACACCTTC; CDR3: CSVEDLGQGGYGYTF
D: NA; J: TRBJ2-5; V: TRBV5-1; size: NA; DNA: TGCGCCAGCAGCTTCGGCAGGGACTCAGGGGAGACCCAGTACTTC; CDR3: CASSFGRDSGETQYF
D: NA; J: TRBJ1-4; V: TRBV6-1; size: NA; DNA: TGTGCCAGCAGTGACAGGGGAGCTAATGAAAAACTGTTTTTT; CDR3: CASSDRGANEKLFF
D: NA; J: TRBJ2-1; V: TRBV6-5; size: NA; DNA: TGTGCCAGCAGTATAGGGACTGGACCTCGGTATGAGCAGTTCTTC; CDR3: CASSIGTGPRYEQFF
D: NA; J: TRBJ1-1; V: TRBV7-9; size: few; DNA: TGTGCCAGCAGCACACAGGAGAACACTGAAGCTTTCTTT; CDR3: CASSTQENTEAFF
D: TRBD1; J: TRBJ1-1; V: TRBV5-4; size: few; DNA: TGTGCCAGCAGCTTCGACAGGGAGAACACTGAAGCTTTCTTT; CDR3: CASSFDRENTEAFF
D: TRBD2; J: TRBJ2-3; V: TRBV4-2; size: NA; DNA: TGTGCCAGCAGCCAAGATCGGGGGGGAGCAGATACGCAGTATTTT; CDR3: CASSQDRGGADTQYF
D: TRBD2; J: TRBJ2-5; V: TRBV7-8; size: NA; DNA: TGTGCCAGCACCCGACTAGCGGCGGAGACCCAGTACTTC; CDR3: CASTRLAAETQYF
D: TRBD2; J: TRBJ2-3; V: TRBV7-2; size: NA; DNA: TGTGCCAGCAGCTTAGAAGCTAGCGGGGGCGATATTCGGTATTTT; CDR3: CASSLEASGGDIRYF
D: NA; J: TRBJ2-5; V: TRBV5-1; size: NA; DNA: TGCGCCAGCAGCTTTCACATACAAGAGACCCAGTACTTC; CDR3: CASSFHIQETQYF
D: NA; J: TRBJ1-1; V: TRBV6-6; size: few; DNA: TGTGCCAGCAGGTCGACAGGCCCAAGGAACACTGAAGCTTTCTTT; CDR3: CASRSTGPRNTEAFF
D: TRBD1; J: TRBJ2-7; V: TRBV28; size: NA; DNA: TGTGCCAGCAGCGAGACAGGGGTCTACGAGCAGTACTTC; CDR3: CASSETGVYEQYF
D: NA; J: TRBJ1-1; V: TRBV15; size: NA; DNA: TGTGCCACCAGCAAAGGCGTACAGAACATGAACACTGAAGCTTTCTTT; CDR3: CATSKGVQNMNTEAFF
D: NA; J: TRBJ2-3; V: TRBV6-1; size: NA; DNA: TGTGCCAGCAGTGATGGGCGGGCGGATACGCAGTATTTT; CDR3: CASSDGRADTQYF
D: TRBD2; J: TRBJ2-7; V: TRBV2; size: few; DNA: TGTGCCAGCAGCTTAACCGGACTAGCATTCTACGAGCAGTACTTC; CDR3: CASSLTGLAFYEQYF
D: TRBD1; J: TRBJ2-7; V: TRBV5-1; size: NA; DNA: TGCGCCAGCAGCTTGGGGACAGGGGGACGCTACGAGCAGTACTTC; CDR3: CASSLGTGGRYEQYF
D: NA; J: TRBJ2-2; V: TRBV12-2; size: NA; DNA: TGTGCAAGTCGCTTAGCAGAGAGACAGAACACCGGGGAGCTGTTTTTT; CDR3: CASRLAERQNTGELFF
D: TRBD1; J: TRBJ2-5; V: TRBV28; size: NA; DNA: TGTGCCAGCAGTGCACCGGGACAGGGGGGTGCGGGGGGGACCCAGTACTTC; CDR3: CASSAPGQGGAGGTQYF
D: NA; J: TRBJ2-7; V: TRBV5-1; size: NA; DNA: TGCGCCAGCAGTTGGTCCGGGGACTCCTACGAGCAGTACTTC; CDR3: CASSWSGDSYEQYF
D: NA; J: TRBJ2-1; V: TRBV30; size: NA; DNA: TGTGCCTGGAGAGCGACGGGGGGCGCGGGGAATGAGCAGTTCTTC; CDR3: CAWRATGGAGNEQFF
D: NA; J: TRBJ2-7; V: TRBV11-2; size: NA; DNA: TGTGCCAGCAGAAAGATTCAAGCGGGCCCCACCGAGCAGTACTTC; CDR3: CASRKIQAGPTEQYF
D: NA; J: TRBJ1-3; V: TRBV5-1; size: NA; DNA: TGCGCCAGCAGAAAGCAACCTCTCTCTGGAAACACCATATATTTT; CDR3: CASRKQPLSGNTIYF
D: NA; J: TRBJ2-7; V: TRBV5-1; size: NA; DNA: TGCGCCAGCAGCTTGGGGGACTCCTCAGGGTACTCCTACGAGCAGTACTTC; CDR3: CASSLGDSSGYSYEQYF
D: NA; J: TRBJ2-1; V: TRBV28; size: NA; DNA: TGTGCCAGCAGTCTATACAATGAGCAGTTCTTC; CDR3: CASSLYNEQFF
D: NA; J: TRBJ1-3; V: TRBV6-1; size: NA; DNA: TGTGCCAGCAGCGACTCTGGAAACGCCATATATTTT; CDR3: CASSDSGNAIYF